This TCR beta chain was found in a study of shared clonotypes between healthy human individuals. Study results and caveats: The study sampled only blood, and tissue repertoires likely differ. The sharing of 4% to 5.5% of naive CD4 clonotypes was seen across a handful of donors.

CD8 cells classed as naive were CD45RO-negative and positively selected for CCR7, excluding terminally differentiated effector memory CD45RA+ cells. CDR1 SGHAT and CDR2 FQNNGV come from the germline V gene. This CDR3 has 11 amino acids. V dropped 5 bases and J dropped 12; count of bases not matched to a gene: 3. A remark on this clone: Its specificity is unknown.

Data came from immunoSEQ multiplex PCR; TCRdb stores just in-frame clones and leaves some out. Counted here are millions of clones, about 95% occurring once; the ten biggest clones make up 1.1%. The V call is TRBV11-2, the J call TRBJ2-3, with 9 bases fitting TRBD2. This TCR derives from a man aged 18-30 years in good health. Sequencing was carried out using naive CD8+ T cells sorted from blood. The CDR3, as DNA: TGTGCCAGCAGCCCCGGGACTAGCCAGTATTTT. Amino acids: CASSPGTSQYF. The full variable domain, in which reference TRBV11-2 and TRBJ2-3 provide the parts outside the CDR3, is EAGVAQSPRYKIIEKRQSVAFWCNPISGHATLYWYQQILGQGPKLLIQFQNNGVVDDSQLPKDRFSAERLKGVDSTLKIQPAKLEDSAVYLCASSPGTSQYFGPGTRLTVL.